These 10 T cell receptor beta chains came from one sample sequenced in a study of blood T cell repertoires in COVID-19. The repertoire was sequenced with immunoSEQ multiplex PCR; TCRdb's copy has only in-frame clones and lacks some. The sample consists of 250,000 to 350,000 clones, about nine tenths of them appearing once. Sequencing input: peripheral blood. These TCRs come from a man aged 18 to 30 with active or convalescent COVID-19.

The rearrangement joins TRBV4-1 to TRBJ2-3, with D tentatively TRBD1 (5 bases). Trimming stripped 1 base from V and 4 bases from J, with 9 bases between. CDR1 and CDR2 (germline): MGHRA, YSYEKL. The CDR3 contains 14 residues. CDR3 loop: CASSQGKGPDTQYF. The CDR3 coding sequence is TGCGCCAGCAGCCAAGGGAAGGGGCCAGATACGCAGTATTTT.

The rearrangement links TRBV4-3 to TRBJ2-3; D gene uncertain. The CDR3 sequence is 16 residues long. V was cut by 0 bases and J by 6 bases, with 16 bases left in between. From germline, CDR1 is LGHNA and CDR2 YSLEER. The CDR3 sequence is CASSQDFLGSGDTQYF. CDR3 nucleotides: TGCGCCAGCAGCCAAGATTTTTTGGGCAGTGGGGATACGCAGTATTTT.

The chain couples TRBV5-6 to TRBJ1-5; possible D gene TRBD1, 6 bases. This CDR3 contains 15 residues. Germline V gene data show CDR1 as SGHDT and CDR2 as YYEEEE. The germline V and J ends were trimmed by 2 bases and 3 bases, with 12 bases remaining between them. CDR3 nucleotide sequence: TGTGCCAGCAGCTTTCTCGGACAGCCCAATCAGCCCCAGCATTTT. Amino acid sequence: CASSFLGQPNQPQHF.

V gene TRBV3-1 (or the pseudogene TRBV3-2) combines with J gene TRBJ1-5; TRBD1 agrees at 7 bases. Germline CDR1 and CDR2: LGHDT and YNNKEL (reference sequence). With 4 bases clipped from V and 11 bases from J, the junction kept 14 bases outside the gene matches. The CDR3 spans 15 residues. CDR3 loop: CASSRTGDPGGAQHF. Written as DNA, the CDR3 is TGTGCCAGCAGCCGAACAGGGGACCCGGGGGGGGCCCAGCATTTT.

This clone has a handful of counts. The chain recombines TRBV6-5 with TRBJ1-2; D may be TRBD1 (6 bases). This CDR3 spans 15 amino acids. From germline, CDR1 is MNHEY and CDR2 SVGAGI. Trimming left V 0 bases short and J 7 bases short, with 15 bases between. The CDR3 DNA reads TGTGCCAGCAGTTACTCGAGACGGGGGGCAGGTGGCTACACCTTC. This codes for CASSYSRRGAGGYTF.

CDR3 in amino acids: CASTPFRDRGLYEQYF. CDR3 nucleotide sequence: TGTGCCAGCACTCCCTTTAGGGACAGGGGGCTATACGAGCAGTACTTC. This rearrangement joins TRBV2 to TRBJ2-7; 12 bases map to TRBD1. V was clipped by 7 bases and J by 4 bases; unmatched bases: 11. Germline CDR1 is SNHLY and CDR2 is FYNNEI. The CDR3 spans 16 residues.

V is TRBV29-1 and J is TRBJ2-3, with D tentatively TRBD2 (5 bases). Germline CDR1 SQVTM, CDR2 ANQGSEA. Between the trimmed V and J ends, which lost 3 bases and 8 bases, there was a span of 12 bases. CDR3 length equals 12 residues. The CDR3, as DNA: TGCAGCGTTGAGGACGCCGCGGGTACGCAGTATTTT. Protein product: CSVEDAAGTQYF.

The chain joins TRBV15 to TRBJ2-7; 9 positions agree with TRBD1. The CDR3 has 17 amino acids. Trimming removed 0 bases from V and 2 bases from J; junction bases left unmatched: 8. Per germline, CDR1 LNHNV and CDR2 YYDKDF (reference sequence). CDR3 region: CATSRDTGTGYTYEQYF. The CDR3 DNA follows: TGTGCCACCAGCAGAGACACCGGGACAGGGTATACCTACGAGCAGTACTTC.

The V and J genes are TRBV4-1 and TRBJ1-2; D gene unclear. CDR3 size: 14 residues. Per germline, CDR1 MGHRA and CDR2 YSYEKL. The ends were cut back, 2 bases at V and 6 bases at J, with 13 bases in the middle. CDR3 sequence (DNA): TGCGCCAGCAGCCAACCTGGGGAGTTACATGGCTACACCTTC. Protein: CASSQPGELHGYTF.

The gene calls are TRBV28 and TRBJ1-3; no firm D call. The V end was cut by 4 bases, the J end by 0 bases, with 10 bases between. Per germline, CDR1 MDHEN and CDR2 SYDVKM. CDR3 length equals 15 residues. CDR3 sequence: CASSSAGNSGNTIYF. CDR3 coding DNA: TGTGCCAGCAGTTCCGCCGGGAACTCTGGAAACACCATATATTTT.